This TCR beta chain came from a study of beta chain features in type 1 diabetes. Turning to the study itself: All of the samples together had around 110,000,000 sorted cells examined. Whole-study results and caveats: Type 1 diabetes patients had TCRB CDR3s that were shorter (moderately but significantly so) in all four CD4+ subsets.

The table lists this clone with a few counts. The antigen is not known. Germline CDR1 reads KGHSH; CDR2 reads LQKENI. V dropped 0 bases and J dropped 5 bases, with 13 bases sitting between them. The CDR3 totals 15 residues. Sequenced material consisted of expressed TCRB transcripts (all of the isolated RNA was reverse transcribed). The assay was immunoSEQ multiplex PCR, and TCRdb's table has in-frame clones only and misses some. In the table there are about 250,000 clones, under 13% of which are singletons. Sequenced: naive CD4+ T cells from blood. This sequence joins TRBV18 and TRBJ2-5; D is perhaps TRBD1 (5 bases). The clonotype originates from a man younger than 40 with type 1 diabetes. CDR3: CASSPPRGPGETQYF. The CDR3 nucleotides are TGTGCCAGCTCACCACCGCGAGGTCCAGGGGAGACCCAGTACTTC.